Listed below are T cell receptor beta chains from one sample, sequenced in a study of shared clonotypes between healthy human individuals. Libraries were prepared by immunoSEQ multiplex PCR; TCRdb keeps only in-frame clonotypes and omits some of them. The sample has under 2,500,000 clones; 90% to 97% are singletons. Sequencing input: naive CD4+ T cells sorted from blood. Receptors originate from a man between 18 and 29 years old in good health. Each CDR3 is given with its conserved first and last residue. The D gene is left open where the match is weak.

TRBV5-1	-	TRBJ1-4	CASSLGSVGGREKLFF	TGCGCCAGCAGCTTGGGGTCTGTCGGGGGACGGGAAAAACTGTTTTTT
TRBV9	-	TRBJ2-7	CASSVPGLYSYEQYF	TGTGCCAGCAGCGTGCCGGGACTTTACTCCTACGAGCAGTACTTC
TRBV6-1	-	TRBJ1-2	CASSRGRGDGYTF	TGTGCCAGCAGTAGAGGTCGGGGGGATGGCTACACCTTC
TRBV2	-	TRBJ2-3	CASSEHQGGGTDTQYF	TGTGCCAGCAGTGAACATCAGGGCGGCGGCACAGATACGCAGTATTTT
TRBV4-3	TRBD1	TRBJ1-1	CASSKGANTEAFF	TGCGCCAGCAGCAAGGGGGCGAACACTGAAGCTTTCTTT
TRBV11-2	-	TRBJ1-6	CASSLVSIGSPLHF	TGTGCCAGCAGCTTAGTTTCTATCGGTTCACCCCTCCACTTT
TRBV6-1	-	TRBJ1-4	CASSWGETNEKLFF	TGTGCCAGCAGTTGGGGGGAAACTAATGAAAAACTGTTTTTT
TRBV4-2	TRBD1	TRBJ1-4	CASSQNRGEKLFF	TGTGCCAGCAGCCAGAACAGGGGTGAAAAACTGTTTTTT
TRBV10-3	-	TRBJ2-1	CAISESTGFNEQFF	TGTGCCATCAGTGAGTCGACCGGATTCAATGAGCAGTTCTTC
TRBV5-1	TRBD2	TRBJ2-7	CASSLAGGAHEQYF	TGCGCCAGCAGCTTGGCCGGGGGGGCCCACGAGCAGTACTTC
TRBV18	TRBD1	TRBJ2-7	CASSPTTGGAYEQYF	TGTGCCAGCTCACCAACGACAGGGGGGGCCTACGAGCAGTACTTC
TRBV20-1	-	TRBJ2-3	CSVSVDTQYF	TGCAGTGTCTCGGTAGATACGCAGTATTTT
TRBV6-5	-	TRBJ1-6	CASSLALRNSPLHF	TGTGCCAGCAGCCTGGCGTTGCGGAATTCACCCCTCCACTTT
TRBV7-2	-	TRBJ1-5	CASSLSGVGSNQPQHF	TGTGCCAGCAGCTTATCGGGGGTTGGAAGCAATCAGCCCCAGCATTTT
TRBV7-9	TRBD2	TRBJ2-5	CASSFGGGTQETQYF	TGTGCCAGCAGCTTCGGGGGAGGGACCCAAGAGACCCAGTACTTC
TRBV7-9	-	TRBJ2-3	CASSFTIGSSSTDTQYF	TGTGCCAGCAGTTTTACGATAGGCAGTTCGAGCACAGATACGCAGTATTTT
TRBV11-2	TRBD2	TRBJ2-5	CASRISGRGIQETQYF	TGTGCCAGCAGGATCAGTGGGCGGGGGATTCAAGAGACCCAGTACTTC
TRBV5-1	-	TRBJ2-2	CASSLKDLSGELFF	TGCGCCAGCAGCTTAAAGGACCTTTCAGGGGAGCTGTTTTTT
TRBV28	-	TRBJ2-6	CASSPVPSGANVLTF	TGTGCCAGCAGTCCCGTTCCTTCTGGGGCCAACGTCCTGACTTTC